These T cell receptor beta chains were read from a single sample in a study of shared clonotypes between healthy human individuals. Libraries were prepared by immunoSEQ multiplex PCR; TCRdb keeps only in-frame clonotypes and omits some of them. Of fewer than 600,000 clones listed, roughly four fifths are singletons. The sequenced sample was PBMCs. Receptor source: a woman aged 40-49 years in good health. Some clones in this sample may be carry-over from other donors' samples. The CDR3 runs from the conserved cysteine through the conserved F or W. Fields, in order: D gene, V gene, J gene, CDR3 protein. D genes are given only for firm matches.

>-|TRBV2|TRBJ1-2
CASSVETANYGYTF
>-|TRBV6-1|TRBJ2-7
CASSEVGTGSYEQYF
>-|TRBV10-3|TRBJ2-6
CAISEITHRTGANVLTF
>TRBD1|TRBV28|TRBJ2-3
CAIQRLGQGFTDTQYF
>-|TRBV9|TRBJ2-7
CASSPEPGHFSYEQYF
>TRBD2|TRBV5-6|TRBJ2-7
CASSSSSGRAEQSYEQYF
>-|TRBV2|TRBJ2-1
CASSPRRQGRFYNEQFF
>-|TRBV5-1|TRBJ1-3
CASSSPSGNTIYF
>TRBD1|TRBV10-3|TRBJ1-1
CAISFNSGGTEAFF
>TRBD2|TRBV4-1|TRBJ2-1
CASSQLAGLTTHNEQFF
>TRBD1|TRBV6-1|TRBJ1-2
CASSETGRGGYTF
>TRBD2|TRBV7-9|TRBJ2-1
CASSLRLAGDNEQFF
>-|TRBV7-2|TRBJ2-5
CASSWSGETQYF
>-|TRBV30|TRBJ2-3
CAWSGGAVITDTQYF
>-|TRBV7-9|TRBJ1-1
CASSLLGENTEAFF
>-|TRBV5-4|TRBJ2-7
CASSLSSIHEQYF
>-|TRBV5-1|TRBJ2-7
CASSSPGQGYEQYF
>TRBD1|TRBV2|TRBJ2-3
CASTKGQTYTDTQYF
>-|TRBV28|TRBJ1-3
CASSTRRQISSGNTIYF
>TRBD1|TRBV5-1|TRBJ2-1
CASSYVTTGAGRQFF
>TRBD1|TRBV4-3|TRBJ1-6
CASSQTTGDYSPLHF
>TRBD1|TRBV25-1|TRBJ2-7
CASQTGTVNEQYF
>-|TRBV4-1|TRBJ2-6
CASSQGTGANVLTF
>TRBD2|TRBV10-3|TRBJ2-7
CAISPGLAGFSDEQYF
>-|TRBV18|TRBJ2-1
CASSPRGGDEQFF
>TRBD1|TRBV2|TRBJ1-1
CASTTTGTATEAFF
>-|TRBV27|TRBJ2-1
CATGYREEQFF
>-|TRBV4-1|TRBJ1-4
CASSQMGNEKLFF
>-|TRBV2|TRBJ2-3
CASSDRRPSTDTQYF
>TRBD1|TRBV7-9|TRBJ2-3
CASSLPPRETGGGDTQYF
>-|TRBV18|TRBJ2-7
CASSPSQPGLEYEQYF
>TRBD2|TRBV10-2|TRBJ2-1
CASGEASGSHEQFF
>-|TRBV7-2|TRBJ2-2
CASSPRMGGTGELFF
>-|TRBV27|TRBJ2-1
CASKLGQAYNEQFF
>TRBD1|TRBV14|TRBJ2-2
CASSLRQGAVDTGELFF
>TRBD2|TRBV28|TRBJ2-1
CASELAGGIGNEQFF
>-|TRBV10-3|TRBJ2-2
CAISWTVGGPGELFF
>-|TRBV7-2|TRBJ1-6
CASSLQAGDSPLHF
>-|TRBV28|TRBJ2-7
CASMEGANLLLGPYF
>TRBD2|TRBV4-2|TRBJ2-7
CASSHLGSGSSYEQYF
>TRBD1|TRBV19|TRBJ1-1
CASSIRQGNTEAFF
>TRBD2|TRBV11-1|TRBJ2-1
CASSLNPGTSGYNEQFF
>TRBD2|TRBV9|TRBJ2-5
CASSLTSGPSETQYF
>TRBD2|TRBV6-1|TRBJ2-7
CASTARPGRDEQYF
>-|TRBV28|TRBJ1-6
CASSPKNSPLHF
>-|TRBV7-2|TRBJ1-2
CASSLGGFGYGYTF